Listed below are T cell receptor beta chains from one sample, sequenced in a study of blood T cells in healthy people across ages. MiXCR, run by TCRdb on the 5' RACE reads, gives a single entry per CDR3 protein. The sample holds about 800,000 distinct CDR3 sequences, roughly 64% seen once. Sequencing was done on a sample of blood. Receptor source: a man aged 25-45 years in good health. The CDR3 runs from the conserved cysteine through the conserved F or W. The order of the fields is J gene, clone size, D gene, V gene, CDR3 protein, CDR3 DNA. D genes are given only for firm matches. Size values are once, few and many counts, or a class for expanded clones, and some rows have none.

>TRBJ2-7|few|-|TRBV29-1
CSVGSFSYEQYF
TGCAGCGTTGGTTCATTTTCCTACGAGCAGTACTTC
>TRBJ1-4|-|TRBD1|TRBV5-5
CASSKGTVNEKLFF
TGTGCCAGCAGCAAAGGGACAGTTAATGAAAAACTGTTTTTT
>TRBJ2-1|once|TRBD2|TRBV7-2
CASSFIAGGVGEQFF
TGTGCCAGCAGCTTTATAGCGGGAGGGGTTGGTGAGCAGTTCTTC
>TRBJ2-7|-|TRBD1|TRBV28
CASSATGTAVYEQYF
TGTGCCAGCAGTGCCACCGGGACAGCCGTGTACGAGCAGTACTTC
>TRBJ2-1|-|-|TRBV20-1
CSASAVGIPEGEQFF
TGCAGTGCGTCGGCAGTCGGGATACCTGAGGGTGAGCAGTTCTTC
>TRBJ2-1|-|-|TRBV11-2
CASSSTRVISYNEQFF
TGTGCCAGCAGCTCCACGCGGGTGATCTCCTACAATGAGCAGTTCTTC
>TRBJ2-5|-|TRBD1|TRBV5-1
CASSRGTGIGETQYF
TGCGCCAGCAGCAGGGGGACAGGTATTGGGGAGACCCAGTACTTC
>TRBJ2-1|-|TRBD1|TRBV7-7
CASSPMRTGDNEQFF
TGTGCTAGCAGCCCCATGAGGACAGGTGACAATGAGCAGTTCTTC
>TRBJ2-1|-|TRBD2|TRBV20-1
CSARSGTFAEQFF
TGCAGTGCTAGGAGCGGGACTTTCGCTGAGCAGTTCTTC
>TRBJ2-7|few|-|TRBV20-1
CSASILYEQYF
TGCAGTGCTAGTATACTCTACGAGCAGTACTTC
>TRBJ2-7|few|-|TRBV30
CAWSVLGDSEQYF
TGTGCCTGGAGTGTACTGGGCGACAGCGAGCAGTACTTC
>TRBJ1-6|-|TRBD1|TRBV4-2
CASSQEGQGSKTPLHF
TGTGCCAGCAGCCAGGAGGGACAGGGATCTAAGACACCCCTCCACTTT
>TRBJ2-5|-|TRBD2|TRBV25-1
CASSEWETSPRETQYF
TGTGCCAGCAGTGAATGGGAGACTAGCCCCCGAGAGACCCAGTACTTC
>TRBJ2-7|-|-|TRBV18
CASSGPNTYEQYF
TGTGCCAGCTCCGGGCCTAATACCTACGAGCAGTACTTC
>TRBJ2-5|few|TRBD1|TRBV10-3
CAISESTGQGGGTQYF
TGTGCCATCAGTGAGTCGACGGGACAGGGCGGAGGGACCCAGTACTTC
>TRBJ2-3|-|-|TRBV4-2
CASSPLAGRAEGTDTQYF
TGTGCCAGCAGCCCCCTAGCTGGGCGAGCAGAGGGCACAGATACGCAGTATTTT
>TRBJ2-1|-|-|TRBV20-1
CSATWLPRAPQFF
TGCAGTGCTACCTGGCTGCCCCGAGCCCCCCAGTTCTTC
>TRBJ2-1|-|TRBD2|TRBV3-1
CASSQPTSGGFSEQFF
TGTGCCAGCAGCCAACCGACTAGCGGGGGATTCTCTGAGCAGTTCTTC
>TRBJ2-7|-|-|TRBV6-2/TRBV6-3
CASSPGGYPVEEQYF
TGTGCCAGCAGCCCCGGGGGCTACCCGGTGGAGGAGCAGTACTTC
>TRBJ2-7|-|-|TRBV5-1
CASSSGPSSYEQYF
TGCGCCAGCAGCTCCGGACCGTCCTCCTACGAGCAGTACTTC
>TRBJ2-5|-|-|TRBV11-3
CASSIGTVNEQYF
TGTGCCAGCAGCATAGGGACCGTCAATGAGCAGTACTTC
>TRBJ2-1|-|TRBD2|TRBV4-2
CASSQVGGRSPEQFF
TGTGCCAGCAGCCAAGTGGGCGGGAGGTCCCCTGAGCAGTTCTTC
>TRBJ2-1|few|-|TRBV6-2/TRBV6-3
CASSRTSGAVVFDEQFF
TGTGCCAGCAGCCGCACCTCTGGGGCGGTAGTATTCGATGAGCAGTTCTTC
>TRBJ2-5|once|-|TRBV7-2
CASSTGPQETQYF
TGTGCCAGCAGCACGGGGCCCCAAGAGACCCAGTACTTC
>TRBJ2-5|once|-|TRBV7-2
CASSFPQRAQETQYF
TGTGCCAGCAGCTTCCCCCAAAGGGCCCAAGAGACCCAGTACTTC
>TRBJ2-1|-|TRBD2|TRBV12-3/TRBV12-4
CASSLARTSGDNEQFF
TGTGCCAGCAGCCTGGCCCGGACTAGCGGGGACAATGAGCAGTTCTTC
>TRBJ2-7|-|-|TRBV4-1
CASSQQTGLAYEQYF
TGCGCCAGCAGCCAACAGACCGGGCTAGCCTACGAGCAGTACTTC
>TRBJ2-7|-|TRBD2|TRBV4-2
CASSQEWRTSGMNRYEQYF
TGTGCCAGCAGCCAAGAATGGAGGACTAGCGGGATGAACCGCTACGAGCAGTACTTC
>TRBJ1-6|once|-|TRBV27
CASSLSGVLYSPLHF
TGTGCCAGCAGTTTATCAGGGGTCCTCTATTCACCCCTCCACTTT
>TRBJ2-7|-|TRBD2|TRBV7-9
CASSSSAGTNYEQYF
TGTGCCAGCAGCTCCTCAGCGGGGACTAACTACGAGCAGTACTTC
>TRBJ2-3|-|-|TRBV6-4
CASSPGWGTSTDTQYF
TGTGCCAGCAGCCCTGGATGGGGCACTAGCACAGATACGCAGTATTTT
>TRBJ1-1|few|-|TRBV27
CASSFLGVGSAEAFF
TGTGCCAGCAGTTTTCTGGGAGTAGGTTCCGCGGAAGCTTTCTTT
>TRBJ1-1|-|-|TRBV9
CASSLQGIHTEAFF
TGTGCCAGCAGCCTACAGGGAATCCACACTGAAGCTTTCTTT